This T cell receptor beta chain stems from a study of blood T cells in healthy people across ages. CDR1 and CDR2 from the germline V gene are MNHEY and SVGAGI. The CDR3 has 15 amino acids. With respect to this clonotype: One end of the junction fails to match germline, which may point to a read error.

It was with a sample-barcoded 5' primer and a J-beta primer mix that a second PCR of roughly 7 to 12 cycles was run. From the 5' RACE reads, TCRdb called clonotypes with MiXCR, one entry per CDR3 protein. The table records 540,000 or so distinct CDR3 sequences, 25% to 30% of them present only once. J is TRBJ2-7 and V is TRBV6-5; D is possibly TRBD1 (6 bases). The sequence was obtained from a woman in her seventies in good health. The source material was blood. The DNA for the CDR3 is TGTGCCGGCAGTTACGCAGGGGCTAAGTGGTACGAGCAGTACTTC. It is translated as CAGSYAGAKWYEQYF.